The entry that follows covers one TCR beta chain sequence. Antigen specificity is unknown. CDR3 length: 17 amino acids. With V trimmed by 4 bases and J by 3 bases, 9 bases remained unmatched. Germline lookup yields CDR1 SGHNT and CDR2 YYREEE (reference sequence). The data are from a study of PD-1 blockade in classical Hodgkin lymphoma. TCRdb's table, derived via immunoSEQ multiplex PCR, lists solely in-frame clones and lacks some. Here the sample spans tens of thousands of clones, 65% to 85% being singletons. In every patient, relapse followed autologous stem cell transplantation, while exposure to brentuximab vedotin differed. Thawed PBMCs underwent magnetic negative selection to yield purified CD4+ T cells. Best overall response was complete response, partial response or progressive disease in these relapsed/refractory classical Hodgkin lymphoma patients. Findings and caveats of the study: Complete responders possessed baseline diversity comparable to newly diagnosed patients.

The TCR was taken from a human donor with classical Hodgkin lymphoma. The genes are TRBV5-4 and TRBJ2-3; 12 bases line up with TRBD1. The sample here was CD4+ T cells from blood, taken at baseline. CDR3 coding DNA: TGTGCCAGCAGCGGGGGACAGGGGGCTATCTCGACAGATACGCAGTATTTT. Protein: CASSGGQGAISTDTQYF.